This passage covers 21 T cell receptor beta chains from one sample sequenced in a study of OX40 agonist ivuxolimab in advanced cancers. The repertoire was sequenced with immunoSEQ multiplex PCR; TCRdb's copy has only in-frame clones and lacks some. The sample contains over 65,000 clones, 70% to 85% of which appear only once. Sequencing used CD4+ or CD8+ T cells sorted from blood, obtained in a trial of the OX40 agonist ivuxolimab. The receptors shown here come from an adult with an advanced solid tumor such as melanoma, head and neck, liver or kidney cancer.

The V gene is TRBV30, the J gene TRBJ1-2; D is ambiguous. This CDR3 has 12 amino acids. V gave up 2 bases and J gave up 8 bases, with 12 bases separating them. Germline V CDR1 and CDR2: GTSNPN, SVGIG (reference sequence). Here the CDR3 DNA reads TGTGCCTGGAGTCGACCCGTCCCCGGCTACACCTTC. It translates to CAWSRPVPGYTF.

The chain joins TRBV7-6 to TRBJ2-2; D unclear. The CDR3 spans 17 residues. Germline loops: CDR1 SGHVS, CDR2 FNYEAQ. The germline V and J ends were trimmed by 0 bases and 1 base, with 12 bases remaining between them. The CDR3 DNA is TGTGCCAGCAGCTTAGCGCAGGCCGCTATGAACACCGGGGAGCTGTTTTTT. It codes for CASSLAQAAMNTGELFF. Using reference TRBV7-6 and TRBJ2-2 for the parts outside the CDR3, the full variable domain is GAGVSQSPRYKVTKRGQDVALRCDPISGHVSLYWYRQALGQGPEFLTYFNYEAQQDKSGLPNDRFSAERPEGSISTLTIQRTEQRDSAMYRCASSLAQAAMNTGELFFGEGSRLTVL.

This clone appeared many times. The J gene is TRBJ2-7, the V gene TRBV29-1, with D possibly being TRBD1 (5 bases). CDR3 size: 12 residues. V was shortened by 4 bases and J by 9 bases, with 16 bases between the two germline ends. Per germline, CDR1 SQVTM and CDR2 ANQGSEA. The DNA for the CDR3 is TGCAGCGTTGGGAAGGGGCTACGAGGGCAGTACTTC. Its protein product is CSVGKGLRGQYF.

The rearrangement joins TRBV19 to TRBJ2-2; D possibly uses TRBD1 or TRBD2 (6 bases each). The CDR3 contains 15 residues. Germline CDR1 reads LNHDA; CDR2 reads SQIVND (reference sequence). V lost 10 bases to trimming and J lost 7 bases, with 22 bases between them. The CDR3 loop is CATTRGVGRGGELFF. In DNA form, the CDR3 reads TGTGCCACCACGAGGGGGGTTGGGCGCGGCGGGGAGCTGTTTTTT.

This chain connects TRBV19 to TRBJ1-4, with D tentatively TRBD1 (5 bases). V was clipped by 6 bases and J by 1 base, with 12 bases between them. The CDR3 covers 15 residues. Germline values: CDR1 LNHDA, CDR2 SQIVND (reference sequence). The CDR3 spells CASRARGKTNEKLFF. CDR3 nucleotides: TGTGCCAGTAGGGCAAGGGGTAAAACTAATGAAAAACTGTTTTTT.

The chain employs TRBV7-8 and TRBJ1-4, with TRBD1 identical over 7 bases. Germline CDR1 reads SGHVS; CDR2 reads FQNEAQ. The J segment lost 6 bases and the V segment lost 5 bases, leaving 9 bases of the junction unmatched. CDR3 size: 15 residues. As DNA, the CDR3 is TGTGCCAGCAGCCCTAGGACAGGCGAGGATGAAAAACTGTTTTTT. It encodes CASSPRTGEDEKLFF.

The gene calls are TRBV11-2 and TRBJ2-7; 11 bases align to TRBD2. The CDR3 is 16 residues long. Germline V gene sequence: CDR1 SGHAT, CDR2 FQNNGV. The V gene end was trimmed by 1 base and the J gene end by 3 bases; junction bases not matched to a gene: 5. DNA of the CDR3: TGTGCCAGCAGCTTAGCCCCTCTAGCGGGAGGCTACGAGCAGTACTTC. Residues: CASSLAPLAGGYEQYF.

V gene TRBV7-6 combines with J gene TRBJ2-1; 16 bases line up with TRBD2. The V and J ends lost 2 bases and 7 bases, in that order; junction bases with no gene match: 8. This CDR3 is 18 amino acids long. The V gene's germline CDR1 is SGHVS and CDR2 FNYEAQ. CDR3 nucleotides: TGTGCCAGCAGCTTAATGTCGGGGGGACTAGCGGGAGGGAATGAGCAGTTCTTC. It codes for CASSLMSGGLAGGNEQFF.

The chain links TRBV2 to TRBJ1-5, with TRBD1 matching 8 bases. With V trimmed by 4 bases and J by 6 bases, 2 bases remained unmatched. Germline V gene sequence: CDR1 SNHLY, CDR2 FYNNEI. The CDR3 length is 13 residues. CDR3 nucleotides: TGTGCCAGCAGTGCAGGGGGCGTTCAGCCCCAGCATTTT. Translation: CASSAGGVQPQHF.

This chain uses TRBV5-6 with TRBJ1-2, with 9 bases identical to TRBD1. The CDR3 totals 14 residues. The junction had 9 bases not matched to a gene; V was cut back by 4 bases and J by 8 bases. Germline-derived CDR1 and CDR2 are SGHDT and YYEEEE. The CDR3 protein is CASSPLGQGGGYTF. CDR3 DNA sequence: TGTGCCAGCAGCCCCTTGGGACAGGGCGGGGGCTACACCTTC.

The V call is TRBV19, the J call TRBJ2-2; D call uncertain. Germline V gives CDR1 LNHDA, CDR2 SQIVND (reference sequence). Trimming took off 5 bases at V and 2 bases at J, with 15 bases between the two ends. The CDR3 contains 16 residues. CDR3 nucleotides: TGTGCCAGTAGTCCTGGCCCGAGTCGAAACACCGGGGAGCTGTTTTTT. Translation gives CASSPGPSRNTGELFF.

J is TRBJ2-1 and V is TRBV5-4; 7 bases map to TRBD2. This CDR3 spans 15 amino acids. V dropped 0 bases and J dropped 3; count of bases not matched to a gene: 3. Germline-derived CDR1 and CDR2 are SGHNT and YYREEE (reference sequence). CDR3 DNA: TGTGCCAGCAGCTTGGTAGCTAGCGGCTACAATGAGCAGTTCTTC. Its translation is CASSLVASGYNEQFF.

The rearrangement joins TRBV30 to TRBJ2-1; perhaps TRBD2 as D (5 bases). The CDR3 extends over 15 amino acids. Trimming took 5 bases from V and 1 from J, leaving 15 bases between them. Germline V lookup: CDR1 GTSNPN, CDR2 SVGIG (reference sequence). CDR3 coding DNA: TGTGCCTGGTTTCCGGACTCCCCATCCTACAATGAGCAGTTCTTC. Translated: CAWFPDSPSYNEQFF.

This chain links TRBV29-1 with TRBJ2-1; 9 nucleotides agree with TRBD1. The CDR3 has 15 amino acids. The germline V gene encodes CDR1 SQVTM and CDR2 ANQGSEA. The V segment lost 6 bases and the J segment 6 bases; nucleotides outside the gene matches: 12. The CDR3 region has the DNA TGCAGCGTGGGTTGGGCGGGACAGGGTGGCAATGAGCAGTTCTTC. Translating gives CSVGWAGQGGNEQFF.

For the CDR3, the DNA is TGTGCCAGCAGTTACAAGGAAGGATATAACTATGGCTACACCTTC. Its translation is CASSYKEGYNYGYTF. V and J are TRBV6-6 and TRBJ1-2; the D is unclear. The CDR3 has 15 amino acids. CDR1 and CDR2 from the germline V gene are MNHNY and SVGAGI (reference sequence). Between the trimmed V and J ends, which lost 2 bases and 1 base, there was a span of 11 bases.

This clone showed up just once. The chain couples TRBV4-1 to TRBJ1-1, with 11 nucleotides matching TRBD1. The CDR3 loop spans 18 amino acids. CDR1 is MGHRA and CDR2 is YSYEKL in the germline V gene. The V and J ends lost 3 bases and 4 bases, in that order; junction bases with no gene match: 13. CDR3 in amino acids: CASSQEASGTGGSTEAFF. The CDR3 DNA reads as TGCGCCAGCAGCCAGGAGGCCTCCGGGACAGGGGGTAGCACTGAAGCTTTCTTT.

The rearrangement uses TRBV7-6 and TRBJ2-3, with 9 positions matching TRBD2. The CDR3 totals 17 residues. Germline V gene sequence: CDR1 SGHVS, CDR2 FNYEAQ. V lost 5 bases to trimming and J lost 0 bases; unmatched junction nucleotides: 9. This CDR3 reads CASSALNLAGSTDTQYF. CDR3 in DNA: TGTGCCAGCAGCGCATTAAACCTAGCGGGAAGCACAGATACGCAGTATTTT.

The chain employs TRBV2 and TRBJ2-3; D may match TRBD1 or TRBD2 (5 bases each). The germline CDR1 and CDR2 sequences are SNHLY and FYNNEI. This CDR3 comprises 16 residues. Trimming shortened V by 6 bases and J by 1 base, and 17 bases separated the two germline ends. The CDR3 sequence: CASRGTVARGTDTQYF. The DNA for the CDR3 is TGTGCCAGCAGAGGGACGGTAGCTCGCGGCACAGATACGCAGTATTTT.

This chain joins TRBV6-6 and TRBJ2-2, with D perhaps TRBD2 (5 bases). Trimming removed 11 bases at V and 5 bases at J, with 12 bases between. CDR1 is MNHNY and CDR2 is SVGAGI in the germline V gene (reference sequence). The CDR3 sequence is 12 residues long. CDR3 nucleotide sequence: TGTGCCGGAGGCCGGGGTACCGGGGAGCTGTTTTTT. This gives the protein CAGGRGTGELFF.

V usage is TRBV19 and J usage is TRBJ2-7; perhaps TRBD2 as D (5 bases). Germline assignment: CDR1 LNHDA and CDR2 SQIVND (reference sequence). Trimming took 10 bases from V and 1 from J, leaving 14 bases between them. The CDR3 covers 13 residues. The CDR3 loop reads CATALGISYEQYF. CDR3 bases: TGTGCCACCGCACTAGGAATATCCTACGAGCAGTACTTC.

The CDR3 sequence: CASSRDRGNTIYF. DNA for the CDR3: TGTGCCAGCAGCAGGGACAGAGGAAACACCATATATTTT. This chain joins TRBV5-6 and TRBJ1-3, with 7 bases identical to TRBD1. The CDR3 contains 13 residues. The germline V gene encodes CDR1 SGHDT and CDR2 YYEEEE. Trimming cost V 4 bases and J 4 bases; bases outside gene matches: 2.